The source of this TCR beta chain is a study of CD8+ T cells in alopecia areata. This CDR3 spans 14 amino acids. Germline V gene sequence: CDR1 SGDLS, CDR2 YYNGEE. The V end was cut by 2 bases, the J end by 0 bases, with 8 bases between. With respect to this clone: Its specificity is not known.

Study-level results: Lesional scalp displayed greater clonality than normal scalp, most notably in alopecia totalis/universalis.

Isolated RNA was reverse transcribed into cDNA used as the sequencing template. TCRdb's copy holds only in-frame clones and misses some; the assay was immunoSEQ multiplex PCR. The table shows tens of thousands of clones, with around three fifths occurring only once. Isolation of CD4+ and CD8+ T cells from PBMCs was achieved by sorting. The source material was NKG2D-high CD8+ T cells sorted from blood. The rearrangement uses TRBV9 and TRBJ1-1; D unresolved. This clonotype originated in a human donor with alopecia areata. CDR3 coding DNA: TGTGCCAGCAGCGTCGGGCTGATGAACACTGAAGCTTTCTTT. Translating gives CASSVGLMNTEAFF.